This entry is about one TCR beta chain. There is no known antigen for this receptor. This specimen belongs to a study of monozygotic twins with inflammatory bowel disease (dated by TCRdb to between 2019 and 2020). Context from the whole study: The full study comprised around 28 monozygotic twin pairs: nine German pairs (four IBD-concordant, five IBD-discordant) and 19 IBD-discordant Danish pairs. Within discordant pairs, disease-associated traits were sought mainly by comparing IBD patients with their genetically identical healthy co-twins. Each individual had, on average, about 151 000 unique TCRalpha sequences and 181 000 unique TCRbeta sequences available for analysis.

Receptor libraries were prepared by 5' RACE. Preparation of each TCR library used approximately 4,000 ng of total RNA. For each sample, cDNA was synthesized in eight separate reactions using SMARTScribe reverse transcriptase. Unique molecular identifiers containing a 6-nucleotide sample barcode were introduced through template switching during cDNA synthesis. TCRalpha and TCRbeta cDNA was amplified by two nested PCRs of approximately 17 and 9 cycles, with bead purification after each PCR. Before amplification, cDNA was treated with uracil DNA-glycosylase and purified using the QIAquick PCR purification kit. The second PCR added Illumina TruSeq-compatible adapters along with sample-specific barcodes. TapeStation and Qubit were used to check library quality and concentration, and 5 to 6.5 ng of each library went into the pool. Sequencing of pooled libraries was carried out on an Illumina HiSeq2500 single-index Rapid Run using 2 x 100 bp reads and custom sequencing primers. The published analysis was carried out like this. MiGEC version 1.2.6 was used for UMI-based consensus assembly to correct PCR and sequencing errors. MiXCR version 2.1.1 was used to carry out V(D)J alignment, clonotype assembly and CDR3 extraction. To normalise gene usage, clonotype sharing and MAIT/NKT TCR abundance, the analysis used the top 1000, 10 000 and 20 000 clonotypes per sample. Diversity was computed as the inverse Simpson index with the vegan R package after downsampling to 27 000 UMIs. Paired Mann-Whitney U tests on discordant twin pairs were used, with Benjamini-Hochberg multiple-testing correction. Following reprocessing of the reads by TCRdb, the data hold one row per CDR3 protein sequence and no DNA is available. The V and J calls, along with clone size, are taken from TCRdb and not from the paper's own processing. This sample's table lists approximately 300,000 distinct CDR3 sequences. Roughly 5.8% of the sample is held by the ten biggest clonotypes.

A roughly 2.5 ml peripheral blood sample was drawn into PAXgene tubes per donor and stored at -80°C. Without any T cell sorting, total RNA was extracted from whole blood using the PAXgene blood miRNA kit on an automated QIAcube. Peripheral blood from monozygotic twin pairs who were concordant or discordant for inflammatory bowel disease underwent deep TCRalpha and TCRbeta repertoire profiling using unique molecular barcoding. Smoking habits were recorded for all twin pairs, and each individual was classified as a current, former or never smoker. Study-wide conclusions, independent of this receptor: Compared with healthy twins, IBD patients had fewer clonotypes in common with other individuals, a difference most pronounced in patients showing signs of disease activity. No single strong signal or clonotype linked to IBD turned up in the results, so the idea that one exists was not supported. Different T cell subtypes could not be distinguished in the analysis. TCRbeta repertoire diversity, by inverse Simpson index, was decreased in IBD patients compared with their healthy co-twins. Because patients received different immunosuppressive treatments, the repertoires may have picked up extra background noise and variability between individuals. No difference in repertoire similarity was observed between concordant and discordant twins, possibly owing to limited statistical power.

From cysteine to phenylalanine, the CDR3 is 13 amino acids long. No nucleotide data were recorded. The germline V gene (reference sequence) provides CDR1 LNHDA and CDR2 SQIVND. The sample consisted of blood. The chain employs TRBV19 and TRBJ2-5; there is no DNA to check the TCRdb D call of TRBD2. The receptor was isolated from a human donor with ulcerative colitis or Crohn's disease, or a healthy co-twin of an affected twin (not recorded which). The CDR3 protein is CASTAGGRETQYF.